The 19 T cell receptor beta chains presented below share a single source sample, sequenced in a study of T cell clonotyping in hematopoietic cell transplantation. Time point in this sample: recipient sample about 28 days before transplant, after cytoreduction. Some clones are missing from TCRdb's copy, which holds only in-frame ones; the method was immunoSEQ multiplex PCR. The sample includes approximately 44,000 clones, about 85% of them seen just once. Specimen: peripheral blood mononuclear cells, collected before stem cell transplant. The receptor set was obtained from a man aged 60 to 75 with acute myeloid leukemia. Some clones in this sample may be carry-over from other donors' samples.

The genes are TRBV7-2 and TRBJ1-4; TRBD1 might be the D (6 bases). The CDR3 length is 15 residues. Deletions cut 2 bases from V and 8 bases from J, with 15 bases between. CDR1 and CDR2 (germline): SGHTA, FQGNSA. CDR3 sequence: CASSLLGGGPEKLFF. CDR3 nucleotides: TGTGCCAGCAGCTTATTGGGTGGGGGCCCAGAAAAACTGTTTTTT.

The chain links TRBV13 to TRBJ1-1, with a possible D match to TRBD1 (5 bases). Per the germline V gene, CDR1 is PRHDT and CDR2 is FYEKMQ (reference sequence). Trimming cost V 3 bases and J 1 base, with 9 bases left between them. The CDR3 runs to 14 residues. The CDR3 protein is CASSLGEQNTEAFF. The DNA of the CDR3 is TGTGCCAGCAGCTTGGGGGAACAGAACACTGAAGCTTTCTTT.

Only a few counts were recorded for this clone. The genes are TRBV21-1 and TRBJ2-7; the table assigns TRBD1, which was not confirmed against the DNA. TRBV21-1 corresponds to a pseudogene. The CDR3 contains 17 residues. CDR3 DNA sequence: TGTGCCAGCAGCCACCGCCGGGACAGGGAATCAACCTACGAGCAGTACTTC. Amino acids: CASSHRRDRESTYEQYF.

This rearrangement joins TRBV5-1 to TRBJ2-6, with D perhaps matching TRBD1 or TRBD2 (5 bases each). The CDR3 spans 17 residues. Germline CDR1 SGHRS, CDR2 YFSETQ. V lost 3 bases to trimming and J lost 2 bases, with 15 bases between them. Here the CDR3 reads CASSSDLGGPGANVLTF. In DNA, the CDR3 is TGCGCCAGCAGCTCCGATCTTGGGGGTCCTGGGGCCAACGTCCTGACTTTC. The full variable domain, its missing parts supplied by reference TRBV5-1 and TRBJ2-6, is KAGVTQTPRYLIKTRGQQVTLSCSPISGHRSVSWYQQTPGQGLQFLFEYFSETQRNKGNFPGRFSGRQFSNSRSEMNVSTLELGDSALYLCASSSDLGGPGANVLTFGAGSRLTVL.

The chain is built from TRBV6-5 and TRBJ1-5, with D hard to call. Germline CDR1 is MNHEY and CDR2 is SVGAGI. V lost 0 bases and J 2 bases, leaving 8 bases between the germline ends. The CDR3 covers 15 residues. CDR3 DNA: TGTGCCAGCAGTTACTCAAAAAGGGGCAATCAGCCCCAGCATTTT. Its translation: CASSYSKRGNQPQHF.

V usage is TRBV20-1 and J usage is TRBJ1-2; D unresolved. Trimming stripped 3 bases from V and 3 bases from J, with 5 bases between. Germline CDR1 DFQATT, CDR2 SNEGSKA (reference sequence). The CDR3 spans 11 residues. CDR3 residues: CSAREYYGYTF. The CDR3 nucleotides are TGCAGTGCTAGGGAATACTATGGCTACACCTTC.

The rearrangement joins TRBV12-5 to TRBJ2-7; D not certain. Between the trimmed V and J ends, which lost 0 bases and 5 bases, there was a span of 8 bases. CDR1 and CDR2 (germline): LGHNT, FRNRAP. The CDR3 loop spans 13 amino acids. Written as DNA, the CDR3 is TGTGCTAGTGGTTTGGTACTCGGGCACGAGCAGTACTTC. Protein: CASGLVLGHEQYF.

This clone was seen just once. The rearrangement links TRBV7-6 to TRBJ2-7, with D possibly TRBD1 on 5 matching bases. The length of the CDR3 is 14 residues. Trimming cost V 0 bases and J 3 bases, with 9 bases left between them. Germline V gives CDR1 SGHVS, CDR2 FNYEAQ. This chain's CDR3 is CASSLADQGYEQYF. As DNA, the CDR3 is TGTGCCAGCAGCTTAGCCGACCAGGGCTACGAGCAGTACTTC.

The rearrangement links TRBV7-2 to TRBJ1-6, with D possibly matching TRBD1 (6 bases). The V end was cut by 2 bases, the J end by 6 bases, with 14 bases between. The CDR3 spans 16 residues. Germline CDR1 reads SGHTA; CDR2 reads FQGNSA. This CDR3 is CASSLSRGAGNSPLHF. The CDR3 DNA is TGTGCCAGCAGCTTATCCCGGGGGGCCGGTAATTCACCCCTCCACTTT.

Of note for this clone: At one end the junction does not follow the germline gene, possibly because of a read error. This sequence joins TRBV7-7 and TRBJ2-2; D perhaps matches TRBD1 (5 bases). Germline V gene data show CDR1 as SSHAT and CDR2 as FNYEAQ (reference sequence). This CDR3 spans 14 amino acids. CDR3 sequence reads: CASSFDRNTGELFF. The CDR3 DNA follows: TGTGCTAGCAGCTTTGACAGGAACACCGGGGAGCTGTTTTTT.

CDR3 protein: CASSFSRDGSNTGELFF. CDR3 coding DNA: TGCGCCAGCAGCTTTAGCCGGGACGGTTCGAACACCGGGGAGCTGTTTTTT. The V gene is TRBV5-1, the J gene TRBJ2-2, with D possibly called TRBD1 or TRBD2 (5 bases each). This CDR3 has 17 residues. CDR1 SGHRS and CDR2 YFSETQ come from the germline V gene. Trimming took 2 bases from V and 0 from J, leaving 14 bases between them.

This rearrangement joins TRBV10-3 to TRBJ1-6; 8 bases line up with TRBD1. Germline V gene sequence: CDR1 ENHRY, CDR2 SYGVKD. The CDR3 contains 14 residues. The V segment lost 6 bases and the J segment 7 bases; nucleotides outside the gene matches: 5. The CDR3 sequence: CAIRTGVDNSPLHF. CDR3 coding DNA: TGTGCCATCAGGACAGGGGTGGACAATTCACCCCTCCACTTT.

The CDR3 here is CASSLANQREKQYF. CDR3 in DNA: TGTGCCAGCAGCTTAGCTAACCAACGGGAAAAGCAGTACTTC. The genes are TRBV7-2 and TRBJ2-7, with TRBD2 as a possible D gene (5 bases). The ends were cut back, 0 bases at V and 8 bases at J, with 14 bases in the middle. There are 14 residues in the CDR3. Looked up from germline, CDR1 is SGHTA and CDR2 is FQGNSA.

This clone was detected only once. The CDR3 DNA reads TGTGCCAGTAAATTGGGGGGTAGCGGGGGAGAGACCCAGTACTTC. Its protein is CASKLGGSGGETQYF. The V call is TRBV19, the J call TRBJ2-5; 9 bases are shared with TRBD2. Germline V gene lookup returns CDR1 LNHDA and CDR2 SQIVND (reference sequence). The CDR3 is 15 residues long. The V and J ends lost 7 bases and 4 bases, in that order; junction bases with no gene match: 10.

As DNA, the CDR3 is TGTGCCAGCAGCAAAGGGCGGGGTTCGTTCGGCACTGAAGCTTTCTTT. The encoded protein is CASSKGRGSFGTEAFF. This chain uses TRBV21-1 with TRBJ1-1. TRBV21-1 constitutes a pseudogene. This CDR3 comprises 16 residues.

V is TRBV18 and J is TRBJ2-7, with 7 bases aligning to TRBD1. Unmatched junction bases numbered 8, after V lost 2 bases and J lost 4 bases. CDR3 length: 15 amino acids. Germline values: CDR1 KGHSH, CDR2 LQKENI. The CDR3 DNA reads TGTGCCAGCTCACCATCGGGGACAGACCTTTACGAGCAGTACTTC. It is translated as CASSPSGTDLYEQYF.

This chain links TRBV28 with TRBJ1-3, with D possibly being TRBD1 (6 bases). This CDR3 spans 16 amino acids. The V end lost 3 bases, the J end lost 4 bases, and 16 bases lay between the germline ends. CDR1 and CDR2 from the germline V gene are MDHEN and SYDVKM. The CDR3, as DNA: TGTGCCAGCAGTTTTAGGGCAAGGACAGTGGGAAACACCATATATTTT. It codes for CASSFRARTVGNTIYF.

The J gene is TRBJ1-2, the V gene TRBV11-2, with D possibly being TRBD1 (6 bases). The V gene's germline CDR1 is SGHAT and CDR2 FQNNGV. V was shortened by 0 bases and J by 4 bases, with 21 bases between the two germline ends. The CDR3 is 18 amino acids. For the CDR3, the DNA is TGTGCCAGCAGCTTAGAATGGATGGGCAGGGGCCCAGGCTATGGCTACACCTTC. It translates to CASSLEWMGRGPGYGYTF. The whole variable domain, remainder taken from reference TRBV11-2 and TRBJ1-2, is EAGVAQSPRYKIIEKRQSVAFWCNPISGHATLYWYQQILGQGPKLLIQFQNNGVVDDSQLPKDRFSAERLKGVDSTLKIQPAKLEDSAVYLCASSLEWMGRGPGYGYTFGSGTRLTVV.

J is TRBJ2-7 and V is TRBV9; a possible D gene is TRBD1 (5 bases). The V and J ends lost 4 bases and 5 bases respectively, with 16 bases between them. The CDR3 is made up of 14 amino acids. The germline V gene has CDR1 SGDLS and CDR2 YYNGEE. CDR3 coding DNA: TGTGCCAGCAGCTTCGGCCCAAAGGGGAACGAGCAGTACTTC. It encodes CASSFGPKGNEQYF.